A single T cell receptor beta chain is shown here with its context. Assay used: immunoSEQ multiplex PCR; TCRdb lists only in-frame clones, some missing. Among tens of thousands of clones listed, 80% to 95% were seen once. This specimen belongs to a study of blood T cell repertoires in COVID-19. Study in general: Both acute and convalescent COVID-19 samples were obtained from the United States, Italy and Spain. Sample material is recorded as cDNA or gDNA derived from T cells, B-cell-depleted T cells, or PBMCs.

The ends lost 2 bases at V and 0 bases at J; junction bases unmatched: 13. Germline V gene sequence: CDR1 MGHRA, CDR2 YSYEKL. The CDR3 contains 19 residues. One Seattle source followed patients from active infection through their disease course. J is TRBJ2-7 and V is TRBV4-1; TRBD1 agrees at 10 bases. Sequencing was done on a sample of peripheral blood. The clonotype originates from a man in his forties or fifties with COVID-19, enrolled during active disease. Here the CDR3 reads CASSQWFGTGAYYSYEQYF. CDR3 bases: TGCGCCAGCAGCCAATGGTTTGGGACAGGGGCCTATTACTCCTACGAGCAGTACTTC.